This T cell receptor beta chain was sequenced during a study of cytomegalovirus exposure and HLA in healthy donors. Study-wide results and limits: Some highly shared sequence variants likely arose as a pipeline artifact. Analyzed later, most CMV-associated TCR beta chains appeared HLA-restricted.

PCR used 60 Vbeta primers and 13 Jbeta primers. TCRdb keeps only in-frame clones here, not all; method: immunoSEQ multiplex PCR. The sample holds 130,000 to 150,000 clones; less than 9.5% are singletons and the top ten take 1.5% to 2%. Donors had nominal health at sampling but likely had unrecorded immune exposures. In its sample, this clone was seen a few times. What it binds is not known. What was sequenced was PBMCs. The receptor comes from a male donor in good health and CMV-seronegative.

The CDR3 nucleotides are TGTGCCAGCAGTTTATTGGCAGGGCTAGGCTACACCTTC. Amino acid sequence: CASSLLAGLGYTF. The gene calls are TRBV28 and TRBJ1-2; possible D gene TRBD1, 5 bases. Germline CDR1 and CDR2: MDHEN and SYDVKM. Trimming stripped 1 base from V and 8 bases from J, with 11 bases between. The CDR3 runs 13 residues.